The rows below give T cell receptor beta chains drawn from one sample of a study of CD8+ T cells in alopecia areata. This table comes from immunoSEQ multiplex PCR, and its TCRdb copy is limited to in-frame clones, with some not included. The table shows fewer than 250,000 clones, with 35% to 40% occurring only once. The sequencing here drew on CD4+ T cells sorted from blood, taken between weeks 30 and 35, from a patient treated with tofacitinib. These receptor sequences come from a human donor with alopecia areata. The CDR3 runs from the conserved cysteine through the conserved F or W. D genes are given only for firm matches. A clone size is listed for some rows: how often the clone was seen (once, few, many), or a class if it is expanded.

len: 15; v_gene: TRBV11-2; abundance: many; d_gene: TRBD2; j_gene: TRBJ2-2; CDR3nt: TGTGCCAGCAGCTTTACGGCGGGAGTGGCCGGGGAGCTGTTTTTT; CDR3aa: CASSFTAGVAGELFF
len: 16; v_gene: TRBV7-8; abundance: .; d_gene: TRBD2; j_gene: TRBJ2-2; CDR3nt: TGTGCCAGCAGCCAAACCCGGGGGGGCCTTGGCGGGGAGCTGTTTTTT; CDR3aa: CASSQTRGGLGGELFF
len: 14; v_gene: TRBV10-3; abundance: .; d_gene: .; j_gene: TRBJ2-7; CDR3nt: TGTGCCATCAAGGAACAGGGTGGAGTCCACGAGCAGTACTTC; CDR3aa: CAIKEQGGVHEQYF
len: 10; v_gene: TRBV30; abundance: few; d_gene: .; j_gene: TRBJ1-1; CDR3nt: TGTGCCTGTCAGAGGACTGAAGCTTTCTTT; CDR3aa: CACQRTEAFF
len: 14; v_gene: TRBV7-2; abundance: .; d_gene: TRBD2; j_gene: TRBJ2-1; CDR3nt: TGTGCCAGCAGCTCCCCAGCGGGAGTGGATGAGCAGTTCTTC; CDR3aa: CASSSPAGVDEQFF
len: 15; v_gene: TRBV9; abundance: few; d_gene: .; j_gene: TRBJ2-2; CDR3nt: TGTGCCAGCAGCGGCAGGGGGGTTAGCACCGGGGAGCTGTTTTTT; CDR3aa: CASSGRGVSTGELFF
len: 13; v_gene: TRBV6-1; abundance: few; d_gene: TRBD1; j_gene: TRBJ1-2; CDR3nt: TGTGCCAGCTCTTTCCAGGGGGCGCAGGGCTACACCTTC; CDR3aa: CASSFQGAQGYTF
len: 16; v_gene: TRBV29-1; abundance: .; d_gene: TRBD2; j_gene: TRBJ2-1; CDR3nt: TGCAGCGTTGAAGATTCAGCTAGCGGGCATTACAATGAGCAGTTCTTC; CDR3aa: CSVEDSASGHYNEQFF
len: 14; v_gene: TRBV18; abundance: once; d_gene: .; j_gene: TRBJ2-3; CDR3nt: TGTGCCAGCTCACTACGGACTAGCACAGATACGCAGTATTTT; CDR3aa: CASSLRTSTDTQYF
len: 12; v_gene: TRBV29-1; abundance: .; d_gene: .; j_gene: TRBJ1-2; CDR3nt: TGCAGCGTTGGGCAAGGAACTGAAGGCTACACCTTC; CDR3aa: CSVGQGTEGYTF
len: 11; v_gene: TRBV29-1; abundance: .; d_gene: .; j_gene: TRBJ1-2; CDR3nt: TGCAGCGACCGGGACAACTATGGCTACACCTTC; CDR3aa: CSDRDNYGYTF
len: 11; v_gene: TRBV6-1; abundance: .; d_gene: .; j_gene: TRBJ1-1; CDR3nt: TGTGCCAGCAGTGAGCAGCCCTGCGCTTTCTTT; CDR3aa: CASSEQPCAFF
len: 18; v_gene: TRBV4-1; abundance: few; d_gene: TRBD2; j_gene: TRBJ2-1; CDR3nt: TGCGCCAGCAGCCAAGGACTCGGGGCGGGAGGGCCCTACAATGAGCAGTTCTTC; CDR3aa: CASSQGLGAGGPYNEQFF
len: 15; v_gene: TRBV11-2; abundance: .; d_gene: .; j_gene: TRBJ2-1; CDR3nt: TGTGCCAGCAGCACGACAGTTACACCCTACAATGAGCAGTTCTTC; CDR3aa: CASSTTVTPYNEQFF
len: 13; v_gene: TRBV4-1; abundance: .; d_gene: TRBD1; j_gene: TRBJ1-2; CDR3nt: TGCGCCAGCAGCCAGTCCGGGACAGACATACACACCTTC; CDR3aa: CASSQSGTDIHTF
len: 13; v_gene: TRBV29-1; abundance: once; d_gene: .; j_gene: TRBJ1-2; CDR3nt: TGCAGCGTCCAGGGGTGGCCTAGATATGGCTACACCTTC; CDR3aa: CSVQGWPRYGYTF
len: 14; v_gene: TRBV11-2; abundance: few; d_gene: .; j_gene: TRBJ1-2; CDR3nt: TGTGCCAGCAGCCAGATAGGGGTTCTATATGGCTACACCTTC; CDR3aa: CASSQIGVLYGYTF
len: 15; v_gene: TRBV7-8; abundance: few; d_gene: TRBD2; j_gene: TRBJ2-7; CDR3nt: TGTGCCAGCAGCCCCGGACTAGCGGCGATCTACGAGCAGTACTTC; CDR3aa: CASSPGLAAIYEQYF
len: 14; v_gene: TRBV30; abundance: few; d_gene: .; j_gene: TRBJ2-7; CDR3nt: TGTGCCTGGAGTCGAAGGAGCGGATCCTACGAGCAGTACTTC; CDR3aa: CAWSRRSGSYEQYF
len: 16; v_gene: TRBV5-1; abundance: .; d_gene: TRBD2; j_gene: TRBJ2-1; CDR3nt: TGCGCCAGCAGCCTGGTGGCAGCGGGGGGAAGCAATGAGCAGTTCTTC; CDR3aa: CASSLVAAGGSNEQFF
len: 11; v_gene: TRBV18; abundance: .; d_gene: .; j_gene: TRBJ2-5; CDR3nt: TGTGCCAGCTCAGGTCAAGAGACCCAGTACTTC; CDR3aa: CASSGQETQYF
len: 14; v_gene: TRBV5-4; abundance: .; d_gene: .; j_gene: TRBJ2-7; CDR3nt: TGTGCCAGCAGCTTGGATGGCGACTCCTACGAGCAGTACTTC; CDR3aa: CASSLDGDSYEQYF
len: 14; v_gene: TRBV6-1; abundance: .; d_gene: .; j_gene: TRBJ1-5; CDR3nt: TGTGCCAGCAGTTTAAGTGGGACGAACCAGCCCCAGCATTTT; CDR3aa: CASSLSGTNQPQHF
len: 18; v_gene: TRBV7-9; abundance: .; d_gene: .; j_gene: TRBJ1-6; CDR3nt: TGTGCCAGCAGCTACACCCTGGTCCGACGGGCCCATAATTCACCCCTCCACTTT; CDR3aa: CASSYTLVRRAHNSPLHF
len: 13; v_gene: TRBV29-1; abundance: .; d_gene: TRBD1; j_gene: TRBJ1-2; CDR3nt: TGCAGCGTTGAGGGGACAGAACTCTATGGCTACACCTTC; CDR3aa: CSVEGTELYGYTF
len: 15; v_gene: TRBV6-6; abundance: few; d_gene: .; j_gene: TRBJ2-6; CDR3nt: TGTGCCAGCAGTTCCTGGACTACCGGGGCCAACGTCCTGACTTTC; CDR3aa: CASSSWTTGANVLTF
len: 12; v_gene: TRBV6-5; abundance: .; d_gene: .; j_gene: TRBJ2-7; CDR3nt: TGTGCCAGCAGTCCGGGACCGGACGAGCAGTACTTC; CDR3aa: CASSPGPDEQYF
len: 12; v_gene: TRBV30; abundance: .; d_gene: .; j_gene: TRBJ1-1; CDR3nt: TGTGCCTGGAGTCGTGGTGAGAGGGAAGCTTTCTTT; CDR3aa: CAWSRGEREAFF
len: 18; v_gene: TRBV7-9; abundance: few; d_gene: .; j_gene: TRBJ2-6; CDR3nt: TGTGCCAGCAGCCACCCCATCCGCGGGGGCGCCGGGGCCAACGTCCTGACTTTC; CDR3aa: CASSHPIRGGAGANVLTF
len: 15; v_gene: TRBV19; abundance: .; d_gene: .; j_gene: TRBJ1-5; CDR3nt: TGTGCCAGTAGTATGTCCCGGGTTGGGAATCAGCCCCAGCATTTT; CDR3aa: CASSMSRVGNQPQHF
len: 15; v_gene: TRBV7-2; abundance: few; d_gene: .; j_gene: TRBJ2-5; CDR3nt: TGTGCCAGCAGCCTATATAGCGGAACGCAAGAGACCCAGTACTTC; CDR3aa: CASSLYSGTQETQYF
len: 13; v_gene: TRBV29-1; abundance: .; d_gene: .; j_gene: TRBJ1-1; CDR3nt: TGCAGCGTTGGGGGCAGGGCTAGGGTTGAAGCTTTCTTT; CDR3aa: CSVGGRARVEAFF
len: 13; v_gene: TRBV5-1; abundance: .; d_gene: .; j_gene: TRBJ1-2; CDR3nt: TGCGCCAGCAGGACGACGACAGACTATGGCTACACCTTC; CDR3aa: CASRTTTDYGYTF
len: 14; v_gene: TRBV29-1; abundance: .; d_gene: TRBD1; j_gene: TRBJ1-1; CDR3nt: TGCAGCGTTGTACAAACAGGGGTTAGAGCTGAAGCTTTCTTT; CDR3aa: CSVVQTGVRAEAFF